Included here is one TCR beta chain sequence, with context. V lost 3 bases, J lost 3 bases, and 11 bases lay in between. The length of the CDR3 is 15 residues. From germline, CDR1 is KGHSH and CDR2 LQKENI. The sample originates from a study of circulating tumor DNA in untreated peripheral T-cell lymphoma. Only in-frame clones appear in the TCRdb table, and some are missing; sequencing was by immunoSEQ multiplex PCR. Seen here are 410 or so clones, around 83% observed once, and the top ten hold 70% to 90%. Source material: cell-free DNA from blood serum. This chain uses TRBV18 with TRBJ1-4; D unresolved. This sequence originates from a human donor with peripheral T-cell lymphoma. CDR3 amino acids: CASSPPGRSNEKLFF. The DNA for the CDR3 is TGTGCCAGCTCACCCCCAGGACGATCTAATGAAAAACTGTTTTTT. The whole variable domain, remainder taken from reference TRBV18 and TRBJ1-4, is NAGVMQNPRHLVRRRGQEARLRCSPMKGHSHVYWYRQLPEEGLKFMVYLQKENIIDESGMPKERFSAEFPKEGPSILRIQQVVRGDSAAYFCASSPPGRSNEKLFFGSGTQLSVL.